Listed below are T cell receptor beta chains from one sample, sequenced in a study of blood T cell repertoires in COVID-19. Data came from immunoSEQ multiplex PCR; TCRdb stores just in-frame clones and leaves some out. Of about 200,000 clones detected, approximately 87% appear once; the ten largest clones hold approximately 0.75%. Input material: peripheral blood. The receptors originated from a woman aged 70-85 years with acute or convalescent COVID-19. CDR3s include the opening cysteine and the closing phenylalanine or tryptophan. D genes are given only for firm matches. The size entry is marked missing in some rows and otherwise reads once, few, many or a size class.

CDR3 length: 14; D gene: TRBD1; J gene: TRBJ2-5; V gene: TRBV19; clone size: once; CDR3 DNA: TGTGCCAGTAGTCGTGGACAGGGCCTAGAGACCCAGTACTTC; CDR3 protein: CASSRGQGLETQYF
CDR3 length: 14; D gene: TRBD1; J gene: TRBJ2-1; V gene: TRBV29-1; clone size: -; CDR3 DNA: TGCAGCGACAGAACGGGACAGGGCTTTCATGAGCAGTTCTTC; CDR3 protein: CSDRTGQGFHEQFF
CDR3 length: 12; D gene: -; J gene: TRBJ1-3; V gene: TRBV3-1/TRBV3-2; clone size: -; CDR3 DNA: TGTGCCAGCAGCCATCTAGGAAACACCATATATTTT; CDR3 protein: CASSHLGNTIYF
CDR3 length: 13; D gene: -; J gene: TRBJ2-5; V gene: TRBV5-1; clone size: -; CDR3 DNA: TGCGCCAGCAGCTTCTTCTCGCGGGAGACCCAGTACTTC; CDR3 protein: CASSFFSRETQYF
CDR3 length: 15; D gene: TRBD1; J gene: TRBJ1-1; V gene: TRBV6-5; clone size: -; CDR3 DNA: TGTGCCAGCAGTTTCGGGACAGGGGCCAACACTGAAGCTTTCTTT; CDR3 protein: CASSFGTGANTEAFF
CDR3 length: 13; D gene: -; J gene: TRBJ1-1; V gene: TRBV7-8; clone size: -; CDR3 DNA: TGTGCCAGCAGCTTGGGGGGGGACACTGAAGCTTTCTTT; CDR3 protein: CASSLGGDTEAFF
CDR3 length: 14; D gene: TRBD1; J gene: TRBJ2-7; V gene: TRBV6-5; clone size: -; CDR3 DNA: TGTGCCAGCACCAATTTACAGGGGAACTACGAGCAGTACTTC; CDR3 protein: CASTNLQGNYEQYF
CDR3 length: 14; D gene: -; J gene: TRBJ2-1; V gene: TRBV19; clone size: -; CDR3 DNA: TGTGCCAGTAGTCTTGCCCAGGGCTACAATGAGCAGTTCTTC; CDR3 protein: CASSLAQGYNEQFF
CDR3 length: 14; D gene: -; J gene: TRBJ2-7; V gene: TRBV5-1; clone size: -; CDR3 DNA: TGCGCCAGCAGCAAGGACAGCGACTCCTACGAGCAGTACTTC; CDR3 protein: CASSKDSDSYEQYF
CDR3 length: 15; D gene: TRBD2; J gene: TRBJ2-2; V gene: TRBV7-3; clone size: once; CDR3 DNA: TGTGCCAGCAGCTTAACGGCGGGAGCGAACGGGGAGCTGTTTTTT; CDR3 protein: CASSLTAGANGELFF
CDR3 length: 17; D gene: TRBD2; J gene: TRBJ2-3; V gene: TRBV7-6; clone size: -; CDR3 DNA: TGTGCCAGCAGCCCCTTCCGGACTAGCGGGACTAAAGATACGCAGTATTTT; CDR3 protein: CASSPFRTSGTKDTQYF
CDR3 length: 15; D gene: -; J gene: TRBJ2-7; V gene: TRBV4-2; clone size: -; CDR3 DNA: TGTGCCAGCAGCCAAGGGGCGGGAAGCTCCTACGAGCAGTACTTC; CDR3 protein: CASSQGAGSSYEQYF
CDR3 length: 15; D gene: TRBD2; J gene: TRBJ2-2; V gene: TRBV19; clone size: once; CDR3 DNA: TGTGCCAGTACTGGACTAGCGGGGATGACCGGGGAGCTGTTTTTT; CDR3 protein: CASTGLAGMTGELFF
CDR3 length: 15; D gene: TRBD1; J gene: TRBJ1-5; V gene: TRBV5-1; clone size: once; CDR3 DNA: TGCGCCAGCAGCTTGGGAGGGACAGGGTATCAGCCCCAGCATTTT; CDR3 protein: CASSLGGTGYQPQHF
CDR3 length: 14; D gene: -; J gene: TRBJ1-1; V gene: TRBV19; clone size: -; CDR3 DNA: TGTGCCAGTAGTAAGCAGGGGTTGAACACTGAAGCTTTCTTT; CDR3 protein: CASSKQGLNTEAFF
CDR3 length: 16; D gene: -; J gene: TRBJ1-2; V gene: TRBV2; clone size: -; CDR3 DNA: TGTGCCAGTCTGGGGAGGGAAGGGTTTCAGGGCTATGGCTACACCTTC; CDR3 protein: CASLGREGFQGYGYTF
CDR3 length: 17; D gene: -; J gene: TRBJ2-7; V gene: TRBV14; clone size: -; CDR3 DNA: TGTGCCAGCAGCGTACGTCCTCTGAGGGCAACCCACTACGAGCAGTACTTC; CDR3 protein: CASSVRPLRATHYEQYF
CDR3 length: 13; D gene: TRBD1; J gene: TRBJ1-1; V gene: TRBV18; clone size: -; CDR3 DNA: TGTGCCAGCTCGCTAGGACAGGGAGGTGAAGCTTTCTTT; CDR3 protein: CASSLGQGGEAFF
CDR3 length: 13; D gene: -; J gene: TRBJ2-7; V gene: TRBV11-3; clone size: -; CDR3 DNA: TGTGCCAGCAGCCGCGTCGGGGACTACGAGCAGTACTTC; CDR3 protein: CASSRVGDYEQYF
CDR3 length: 16; D gene: -; J gene: TRBJ1-3; V gene: TRBV10-1; clone size: -; CDR3 DNA: TGCGCCAGCAGTGGTGGACAGCCGGGCTCTGGAAACACCATATATTTT; CDR3 protein: CASSGGQPGSGNTIYF
CDR3 length: 14; D gene: TRBD2; J gene: TRBJ2-2; V gene: TRBV6-8; clone size: -; CDR3 DNA: TGTGCCAGCAGGGCGGGGGGGAACACCGGGGAGCTGTTTTTT; CDR3 protein: CASRAGGNTGELFF
CDR3 length: 16; D gene: TRBD2; J gene: TRBJ2-3; V gene: TRBV3-1/TRBV3-2; clone size: -; CDR3 DNA: TGTGCCAGCAGGGCGGGGGGTCGTCCTACGGGCGGTGCGCAGTATTTT; CDR3 protein: CASRAGGRPTGGAQYF
CDR3 length: 14; D gene: TRBD1; J gene: TRBJ2-3; V gene: TRBV2; clone size: -; CDR3 DNA: TGTGCCAGTCTGAGTATGACAGGGGTAGATACGCAGTATTTT; CDR3 protein: CASLSMTGVDTQYF
CDR3 length: 15; D gene: TRBD1; J gene: TRBJ1-2; V gene: TRBV6-5; clone size: -; CDR3 DNA: TGTGCCAGCAGTTACTCTGGGGACAGGGTCTATGGCTACACCTTC; CDR3 protein: CASSYSGDRVYGYTF
CDR3 length: 15; D gene: TRBD2; J gene: TRBJ2-2; V gene: TRBV19; clone size: -; CDR3 DNA: TGTGCCAGTACCATAGGGGCGGGGGGCACCGGGGAGCTGTTTTTT; CDR3 protein: CASTIGAGGTGELFF
CDR3 length: 15; D gene: -; J gene: TRBJ2-7; V gene: TRBV19; clone size: many; CDR3 DNA: TGTGCCAGTAGTAGCCCGAAAGGGGGCTCCTACGAGCAGTACTTC; CDR3 protein: CASSSPKGGSYEQYF
CDR3 length: 16; D gene: TRBD2; J gene: TRBJ2-7; V gene: TRBV20-1; clone size: -; CDR3 DNA: TGCAGTGCTAGTTTTCTAGCGGGAGAGGTCGACCACGAGCAGTACTTC; CDR3 protein: CSASFLAGEVDHEQYF
CDR3 length: 16; D gene: TRBD2; J gene: TRBJ2-1; V gene: TRBV3-1/TRBV3-2; clone size: -; CDR3 DNA: TGTGCCAGCAGCCAAGGAAGGACGGGAGGCCACAATGAGCAGTTCTTC; CDR3 protein: CASSQGRTGGHNEQFF
CDR3 length: 16; D gene: TRBD1; J gene: TRBJ1-6; V gene: TRBV2; clone size: -; CDR3 DNA: TGTGCCAGCAGTCGTACTCGGGACAGTTATAATTCACCCCTCCACTTT; CDR3 protein: CASSRTRDSYNSPLHF
CDR3 length: 15; D gene: TRBD1; J gene: TRBJ1-4; V gene: TRBV4-2; clone size: -; CDR3 DNA: TGTGCCAGCAGCCAAGATGGGGACAGGGCTGAAAAACTGTTTTTT; CDR3 protein: CASSQDGDRAEKLFF
CDR3 length: 16; D gene: TRBD2; J gene: TRBJ2-3; V gene: TRBV5-4; clone size: -; CDR3 DNA: TGTGCCAGCAGCGGGGGACTAGCGGAATCCACAGATACGCAGTATTTT; CDR3 protein: CASSGGLAESTDTQYF
CDR3 length: 18; D gene: TRBD2; J gene: TRBJ2-1; V gene: TRBV5-1; clone size: -; CDR3 DNA: TGCGCCAGCAGCTTGCCGGGACTAGCGGGGGGGCCAAACAATGAGCAGTTCTTC; CDR3 protein: CASSLPGLAGGPNNEQFF
CDR3 length: 11; D gene: -; J gene: TRBJ2-7; V gene: TRBV20-1; clone size: -; CDR3 DNA: TGCAGTGTCCCGGGGGCCTACGAGCAGTACTTC; CDR3 protein: CSVPGAYEQYF
CDR3 length: 16; D gene: -; J gene: TRBJ2-5; V gene: TRBV3-1/TRBV3-2; clone size: -; CDR3 DNA: TGTGCCAGCAGCCAAGCTTCAGGGATTTTGGTGGAGACCCAGTACTTC; CDR3 protein: CASSQASGILVETQYF
CDR3 length: 16; D gene: TRBD1; J gene: TRBJ1-2; V gene: TRBV3-1/TRBV3-2; clone size: -; CDR3 DNA: TGTGCCAGCAGCCCCCGGGACAGGGGGCTAGTTAGTGGCTACACCTTC; CDR3 protein: CASSPRDRGLVSGYTF
CDR3 length: 11; D gene: -; J gene: TRBJ1-1; V gene: TRBV29-1; clone size: -; CDR3 DNA: TGCAGCGTTGCCCTTTATACTGAAGCTTTCTTT; CDR3 protein: CSVALYTEAFF
CDR3 length: 15; D gene: -; J gene: TRBJ1-3; V gene: TRBV28; clone size: few; CDR3 DNA: TGTGCCAGCAGCGCTGACAGCCTGGGGGGAAACACCATATATTTT; CDR3 protein: CASSADSLGGNTIYF
CDR3 length: 11; D gene: -; J gene: TRBJ1-2; V gene: TRBV2; clone size: -; CDR3 DNA: TGTGCCAGCAGTATGACAAATGGCTACACCTTC; CDR3 protein: CASSMTNGYTF
CDR3 length: 14; D gene: TRBD1; J gene: TRBJ1-6; V gene: TRBV9; clone size: -; CDR3 DNA: TGTGCCAGCAGCGTCGGGACAGCGGCCTCACCCCTCCACTTT; CDR3 protein: CASSVGTAASPLHF
CDR3 length: 15; D gene: TRBD2; J gene: TRBJ2-7; V gene: TRBV5-5; clone size: -; CDR3 DNA: TGTGCCAGCAGCTTGGGGAGGCAGCGGGGGGACGAGCAGTACTTC; CDR3 protein: CASSLGRQRGDEQYF
CDR3 length: 16; D gene: TRBD2; J gene: TRBJ2-1; V gene: TRBV27; clone size: -; CDR3 DNA: TGTGCCAGCAGTAGATACATAGCGGGAGTTGACAATGAGCAGTTCTTC; CDR3 protein: CASSRYIAGVDNEQFF
CDR3 length: 13; D gene: -; J gene: TRBJ2-7; V gene: TRBV6-5; clone size: -; CDR3 DNA: TGTGCCAGCAGTTCGACAGTCTCCTACGAGCAGTACTTC; CDR3 protein: CASSSTVSYEQYF
CDR3 length: 14; D gene: -; J gene: TRBJ1-2; V gene: TRBV28; clone size: -; CDR3 DNA: TGTGCCAGCAGTTTAACACCGGGGATTTATGGCTACACCTTC; CDR3 protein: CASSLTPGIYGYTF
CDR3 length: 24; D gene: TRBD2; J gene: TRBJ2-3; V gene: TRBV19; clone size: -; CDR3 DNA: TGTGCCAGTAGTACCAAGTACCCCCAGGGACTAGCGGGAGAATCGAGTTCTGGCACAGATACGCAGTATTTT; CDR3 protein: CASSTKYPQGLAGESSSGTDTQYF